The clone carrying this TCR beta chain was picked up a small number of times. TCRdb keeps only in-frame clones here, not all; method: immunoSEQ multiplex PCR. Of roughly 120,000 clones in the sample, 90% were seen once. Germline-derived CDR1 and CDR2 are MNHEY and SMNVEV (reference sequence). The germline V and J ends were trimmed by 4 bases and 0 bases, with 7 bases remaining between them. CDR3 length: 13 amino acids. This sample was included in a study of T cell responses to AZD1222 COVID-19 vaccine. V usage is TRBV27 and J usage is TRBJ2-7; D not certain. Sequencing used peripheral blood, obtained 28 days after the second dose of the MenACWY control vaccine. This TCR came from an adult who received the MenACWY meningococcal vaccine as a control. The CDR3 nucleotides read TGTGCCAGCAGTTACTCAAGCTCCTACGAGCAGTACTTC. Amino acids: CASSYSSSYEQYF.